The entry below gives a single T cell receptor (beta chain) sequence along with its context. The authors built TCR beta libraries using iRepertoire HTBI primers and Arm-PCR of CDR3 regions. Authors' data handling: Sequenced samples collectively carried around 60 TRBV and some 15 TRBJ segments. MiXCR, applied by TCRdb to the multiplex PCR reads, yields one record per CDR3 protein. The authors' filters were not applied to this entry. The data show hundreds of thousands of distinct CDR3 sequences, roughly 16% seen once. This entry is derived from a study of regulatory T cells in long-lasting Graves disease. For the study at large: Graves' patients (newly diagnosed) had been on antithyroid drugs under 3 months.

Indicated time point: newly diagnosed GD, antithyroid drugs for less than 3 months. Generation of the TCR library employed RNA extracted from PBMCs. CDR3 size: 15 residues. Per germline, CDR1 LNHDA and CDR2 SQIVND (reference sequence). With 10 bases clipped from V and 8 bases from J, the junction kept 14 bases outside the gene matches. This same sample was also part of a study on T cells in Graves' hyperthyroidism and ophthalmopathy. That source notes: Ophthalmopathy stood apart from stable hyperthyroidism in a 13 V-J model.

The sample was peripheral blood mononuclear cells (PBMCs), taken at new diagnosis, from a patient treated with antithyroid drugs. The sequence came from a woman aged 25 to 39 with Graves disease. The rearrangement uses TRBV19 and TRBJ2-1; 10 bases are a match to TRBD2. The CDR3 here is CATQAGGPKLDEQFF. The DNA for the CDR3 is TGTGCCACTCAAGCGGGAGGGCCAAAATTGGATGAGCAGTTCTTC.